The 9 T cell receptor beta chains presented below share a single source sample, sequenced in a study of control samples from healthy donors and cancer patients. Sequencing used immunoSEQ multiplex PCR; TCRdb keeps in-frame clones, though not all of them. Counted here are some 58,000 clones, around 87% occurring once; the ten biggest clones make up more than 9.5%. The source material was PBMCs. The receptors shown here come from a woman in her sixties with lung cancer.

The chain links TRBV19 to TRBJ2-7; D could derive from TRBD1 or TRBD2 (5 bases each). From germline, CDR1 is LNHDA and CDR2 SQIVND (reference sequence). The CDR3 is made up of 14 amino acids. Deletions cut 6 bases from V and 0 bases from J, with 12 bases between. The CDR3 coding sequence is TGTGCCAGTAGACAACTAGGGGACTCCTACGAGCAGTACTTC. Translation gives CASRQLGDSYEQYF.

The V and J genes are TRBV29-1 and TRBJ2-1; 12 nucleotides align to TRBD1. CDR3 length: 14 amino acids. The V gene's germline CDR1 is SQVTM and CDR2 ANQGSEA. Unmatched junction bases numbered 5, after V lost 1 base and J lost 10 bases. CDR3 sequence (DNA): TGCAGCGTTGAAGGGGGACAGGGGGCATTGGAGCAGTTCTTC. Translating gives CSVEGGQGALEQFF.

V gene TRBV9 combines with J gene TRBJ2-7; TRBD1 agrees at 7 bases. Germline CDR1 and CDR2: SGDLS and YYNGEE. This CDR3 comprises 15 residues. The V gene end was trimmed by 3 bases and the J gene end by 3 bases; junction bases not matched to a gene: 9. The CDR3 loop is CASSAMATGFYEQYF. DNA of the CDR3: TGTGCCAGCAGCGCCATGGCGACAGGGTTCTACGAGCAGTACTTC.

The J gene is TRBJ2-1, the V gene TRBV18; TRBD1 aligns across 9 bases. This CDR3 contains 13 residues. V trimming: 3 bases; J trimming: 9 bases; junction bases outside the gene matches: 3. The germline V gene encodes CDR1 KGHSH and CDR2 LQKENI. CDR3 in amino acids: CASSPGTGFEQFF. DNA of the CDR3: TGTGCCAGCTCACCGGGGACAGGGTTTGAGCAGTTCTTC.

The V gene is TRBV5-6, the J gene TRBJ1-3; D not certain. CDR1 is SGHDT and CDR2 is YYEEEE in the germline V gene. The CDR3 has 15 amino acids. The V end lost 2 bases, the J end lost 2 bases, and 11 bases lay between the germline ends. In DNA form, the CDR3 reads TGTGCCAGCAGCTTCAGCAGCTCAGCTGGAAACACCATATATTTT. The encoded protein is CASSFSSSAGNTIYF.

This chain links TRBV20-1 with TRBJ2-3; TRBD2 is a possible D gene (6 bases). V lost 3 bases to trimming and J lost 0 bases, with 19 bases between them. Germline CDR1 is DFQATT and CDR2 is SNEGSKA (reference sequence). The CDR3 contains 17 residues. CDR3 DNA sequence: TGCAGTGCTAGTGGGGCGGGGTCGAGTGGGAGCACAGATACGCAGTATTTT. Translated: CSASGAGSSGSTDTQYF.

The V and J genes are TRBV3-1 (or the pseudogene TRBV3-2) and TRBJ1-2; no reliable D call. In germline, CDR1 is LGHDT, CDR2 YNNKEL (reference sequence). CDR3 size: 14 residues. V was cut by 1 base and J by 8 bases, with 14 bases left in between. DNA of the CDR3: TGTGCCAGCAGCCAAGGGGGAGCGGGCGGGGGCTACACCTTC. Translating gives CASSQGGAGGGYTF.

The CDR3 DNA reads TGCGCCAGCAGCCGCGCCGGGACTAGCGGCAACAATGAGCAGTTCTTC. Translation: CASSRAGTSGNNEQFF. This sequence joins TRBV5-1 and TRBJ2-1; 11 nucleotides align to TRBD2. This CDR3 spans 16 amino acids. V dropped 4 bases and J dropped 5; count of bases not matched to a gene: 8. Per germline, CDR1 SGHRS and CDR2 YFSETQ.

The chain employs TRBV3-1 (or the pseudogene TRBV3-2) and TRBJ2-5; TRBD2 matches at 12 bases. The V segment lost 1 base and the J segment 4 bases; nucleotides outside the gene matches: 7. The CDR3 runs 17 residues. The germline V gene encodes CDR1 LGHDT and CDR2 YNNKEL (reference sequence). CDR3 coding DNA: TGTGCCAGCAGCCAAGGGGCTAGCGGGGGGGCCAGAGAGACCCAGTACTTC. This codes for CASSQGASGGARETQYF.